Each of the 4 T cell receptor beta chains below was sequenced from the same sample in a study of control samples from healthy donors and cancer patients. Some clones are missing from TCRdb's copy, which holds only in-frame ones; the method was immunoSEQ multiplex PCR. Of roughly 130,000 clones listed, 80% to 90% are singletons. The sample consisted of blood. These receptors all come from a woman aged 25 to 39 in good health.

The chain combines TRBV5-1 with TRBJ1-1; D is uncertain. V lost 3 bases to trimming and J lost 5 bases, with 11 bases between them. The V gene's germline CDR1 is SGHRS and CDR2 YFSETQ. CDR3 length equals 13 residues. The CDR3 protein is CASSSSGRTEAFF. CDR3 coding DNA: TGCGCCAGCAGCTCCTCGGGCCGGACTGAAGCTTTCTTT.

This sequence joins TRBV28 and TRBJ2-2; D is uncertain. The CDR3 covers 17 residues. V gave up 3 bases and J gave up 7 bases, with 21 bases separating them. The germline V gene has CDR1 MDHEN and CDR2 SYDVKM. The CDR3 here is CASSLSLGGKGLGELFF. The CDR3 DNA reads TGTGCCAGCAGTTTGAGCTTAGGTGGCAAGGGTCTCGGGGAGCTGTTTTTT.

This chain links TRBV11-2 with TRBJ2-1; 8 nucleotides align to TRBD2. This CDR3 region has 15 residues. Germline V gene data show CDR1 as SGHAT and CDR2 as FQNNGV. The trim removed 4 bases at V and 4 bases at J, leaving 6 bases unmatched. CDR3 in amino acids: CASSSGTSGYNEQFF. CDR3 nucleotide sequence: TGTGCCAGCAGCTCCGGGACTAGTGGTTACAATGAGCAGTTCTTC.

The V call is TRBV18, the J call TRBJ2-1; 9 positions match TRBD1. Trimming cost V 6 bases and J 7 bases; bases outside gene matches: 10. This CDR3 spans 15 amino acids. Germline V lookup: CDR1 KGHSH, CDR2 LQKENI. As DNA, the CDR3 is TGTGCCAGCTCCCTGGGACAGGGACAGTATAATGAGCAGTTCTTC. Translating it yields CASSLGQGQYNEQFF.